Presented here are 10 T cell receptor beta chains from one specimen sequenced in a study of shared clonotypes between healthy human individuals. Produced via immunoSEQ multiplex PCR; TCRdb's table is partial and in-frame only. The sample carries hundreds of thousands of clones, about 74% recorded once. Source material: memory CD4+ T cells sorted from blood. Subset in this sample: CD45RA-negative fraction. Receptor source: a woman in her twenties or thirties in good health.

The genes are TRBV29-1 and TRBJ1-4; weak D call: TRBD1 (5 bases). Germline CDR1 reads SQVTM; CDR2 reads ANQGSEA. The CDR3 spans 15 residues. V gave up 6 bases and J gave up 1 base, with 15 bases separating them. The CDR3 loop is CSVGGAYGTNEKLFF. For the CDR3, the DNA is TGCAGCGTGGGCGGGGCTTATGGAACTAATGAAAAACTGTTTTTT.

This chain joins TRBV6-7 and TRBJ2-7, with TRBD2 matching 9 bases. TRBV6-7 is flagged as an ORF with uncertain function. V lost 4 bases and J lost 6; bases outside the gene matches: 22. The CDR3 extends over 19 amino acids. The DNA of the CDR3 is TGTGCCAGCAGTTTCCGACTAGCGGAGCTAAGAGACTCCCTTGCCGAGCAGTACTTC. Residues: CASSFRLAELRDSLAEQYF.

V gene TRBV11-1 combines with J gene TRBJ1-3; D uncertain. Germline lookup yields CDR1 SGHAT and CDR2 FQDESV (reference sequence). This CDR3 has 14 amino acids. Trimming removed 2 bases at V and 0 bases at J, with 5 bases between. Here the CDR3 reads CASSLTNSGNTIYF. The CDR3 DNA is TGTGCCAGCAGCTTAACGAACTCTGGAAACACCATATATTTT.

The chain employs TRBV25-1 and TRBJ2-1; TRBD2 agrees at 7 bases. Germline values: CDR1 MGHDK, CDR2 SYGVNS. Unmatched junction bases numbered 11, after V lost 4 bases and J lost 2 bases. The CDR3 totals 17 residues. CDR3 DNA sequence: TGTGCCAGCAGTGGCCCGCTTCTAGCGGATGCCTACAATGAGCAGTTCTTC. It is translated as CASSGPLLADAYNEQFF.

This clone was seen just once. The chain carries TRBV10-1 and TRBJ2-3; the D is unclear. The CDR3 contains 12 residues. CDR1 is WNHNN, CDR2 SYGVQD, per germline (reference sequence). V was cut by 0 bases and J by 7 bases, with 5 bases left in between. The CDR3 region is CASSESIYTQYF. The CDR3 DNA follows: TGCGCCAGCAGTGAGTCAATTTATACGCAGTATTTT.

The chain is built from TRBV28 and TRBJ1-2; 8 bases line up with TRBD1. Germline assignment: CDR1 MDHEN and CDR2 SYDVKM. The CDR3 spans 19 residues. The junction had 22 bases not matched to a gene; V was cut back by 2 bases and J by 8 bases. The CDR3 region is CASSLSGGTGVLGVSGYTF. The CDR3 coding sequence is TGTGCCAGCAGTTTAAGTGGCGGGACAGGAGTCCTCGGTGTGTCCGGCTACACCTTC.

This sequence joins TRBV5-1 and TRBJ2-6, with D perhaps matching TRBD1 or TRBD2 (6 bases each). This CDR3 has 17 residues. The V gene lost 5 bases and the J gene lost 0 bases, with 15 bases spanning the gap. CDR1 and CDR2 from the germline V gene are SGHRS and YFSETQ. The CDR3 loop is CASRGGGLSSGANVLTF. The CDR3 coding sequence is TGCGCCAGCAGAGGGGGAGGTCTAAGCTCTGGGGCCAACGTCCTGACTTTC.

Of note for this clone: Other DNA sequences in this sample translate to the same CDR3. The chain is built from TRBV4-1 and TRBJ2-1, with 8 bases fitting TRBD1. The CDR3 loop spans 16 amino acids. Germline V gene data show CDR1 as MGHRA and CDR2 as YSYEKL. Trimming removed 1 base from V and 7 bases from J; junction bases left unmatched: 9. Written as DNA, the CDR3 is TGCGCCAGCAGCCAAGTGGCAGGGGGCGCGTATAATGAGCAGTTCTTC. Its translation: CASSQVAGGAYNEQFF.

Concerning this clone itself: The junction and the germline gene differ at one end; a read error may be behind it. This chain uses TRBV2 with TRBJ2-7; D remains ambiguous. This CDR3 contains 12 residues. Germline lookup yields CDR1 SNHLY and CDR2 FYNNEI. CDR3 DNA sequence: TGTGCCAGCAGCGGAGAGATCCGCCCCCAGGTCTTC. This encodes CASSGEIRPQVF.

This clone appeared a few times. V and J are TRBV29-1 and TRBJ1-5; 9 positions match TRBD1. The CDR3 contains 14 residues. Losses at the gene ends were 5 bases for V and 5 bases for J; bases not matched to a gene: 7. In germline, CDR1 is SQVTM, CDR2 ANQGSEA. The CDR3 DNA follows: TGCAGCGTTAAAATACAGGGGGCGGATCAGCCCCAGCATTTT. It specifies CSVKIQGADQPQHF.